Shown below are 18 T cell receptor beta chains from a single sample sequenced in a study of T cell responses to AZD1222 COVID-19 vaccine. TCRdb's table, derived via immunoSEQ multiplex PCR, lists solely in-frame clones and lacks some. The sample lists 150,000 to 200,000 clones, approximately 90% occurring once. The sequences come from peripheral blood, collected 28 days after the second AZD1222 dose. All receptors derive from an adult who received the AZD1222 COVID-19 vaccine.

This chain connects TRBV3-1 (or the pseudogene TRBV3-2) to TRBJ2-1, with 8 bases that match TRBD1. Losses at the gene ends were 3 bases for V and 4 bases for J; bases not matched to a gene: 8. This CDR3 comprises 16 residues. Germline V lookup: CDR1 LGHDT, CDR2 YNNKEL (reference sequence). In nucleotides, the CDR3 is TGTGCCAGCAGCCATCTCAGGGGGCGCCTTTACAATGAGCAGTTCTTC. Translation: CASSHLRGRLYNEQFF.

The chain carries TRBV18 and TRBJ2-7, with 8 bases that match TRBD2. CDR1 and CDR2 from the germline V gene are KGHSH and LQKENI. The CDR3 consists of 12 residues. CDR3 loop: CATGGSSYEQYF. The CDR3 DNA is TGTGCTACGGGAGGGAGCTCCTACGAGCAGTACTTC.

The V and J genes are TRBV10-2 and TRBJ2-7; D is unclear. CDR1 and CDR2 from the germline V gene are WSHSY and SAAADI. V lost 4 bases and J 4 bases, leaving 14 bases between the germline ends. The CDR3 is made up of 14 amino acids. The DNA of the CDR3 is TGCGCCAGCAGTGCCGACGAAGTGAGGTACGAGCAGTACTTC. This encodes CASSADEVRYEQYF.

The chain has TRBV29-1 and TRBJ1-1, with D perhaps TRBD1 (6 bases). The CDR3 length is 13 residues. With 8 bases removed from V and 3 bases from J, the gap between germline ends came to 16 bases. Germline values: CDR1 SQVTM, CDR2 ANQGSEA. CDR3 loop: CSYQGGAYTEAFF. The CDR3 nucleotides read TGCAGCTACCAAGGGGGGGCGTACACTGAAGCTTTCTTT.

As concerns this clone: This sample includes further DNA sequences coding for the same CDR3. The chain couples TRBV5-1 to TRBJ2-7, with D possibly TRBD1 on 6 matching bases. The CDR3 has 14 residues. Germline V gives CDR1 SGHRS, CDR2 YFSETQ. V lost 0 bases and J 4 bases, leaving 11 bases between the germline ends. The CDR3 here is CASSLVAGTYEQYF. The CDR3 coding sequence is TGCGCCAGCAGCTTGGTGGCAGGGACATACGAGCAGTACTTC.

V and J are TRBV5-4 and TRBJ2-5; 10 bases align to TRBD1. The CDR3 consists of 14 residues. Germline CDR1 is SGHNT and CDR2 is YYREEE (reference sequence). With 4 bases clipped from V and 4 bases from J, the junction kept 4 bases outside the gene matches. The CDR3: CASSRRTGGETQYF. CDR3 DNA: TGTGCCAGCAGCAGACGGACAGGGGGAGAGACCCAGTACTTC.

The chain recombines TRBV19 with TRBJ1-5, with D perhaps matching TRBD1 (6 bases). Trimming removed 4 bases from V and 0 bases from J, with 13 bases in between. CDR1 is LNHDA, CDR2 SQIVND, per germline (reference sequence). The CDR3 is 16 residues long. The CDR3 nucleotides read TGTGCCAGTAGTACGTGGACAGCTTATAGCAATCAGCCCCAGCATTTT. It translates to CASSTWTAYSNQPQHF.

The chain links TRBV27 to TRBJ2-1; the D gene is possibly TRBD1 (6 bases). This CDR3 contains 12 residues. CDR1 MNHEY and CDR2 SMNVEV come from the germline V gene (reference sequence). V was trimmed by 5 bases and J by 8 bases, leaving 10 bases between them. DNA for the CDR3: TGTGCCAGCAGTCTACAGGGATATGAGCAGTTCTTC. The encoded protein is CASSLQGYEQFF.

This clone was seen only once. The CDR3 coding sequence is TGTGCCAGCAGCTTTTACGGGACAGCAGACACCGGGGAGCTGTTTTTT. Translation: CASSFYGTADTGELFF. V and J are TRBV5-6 and TRBJ2-2; 7 bases are a match to TRBD1. Germline lookup yields CDR1 SGHDT and CDR2 YYEEEE. The CDR3 sequence is 16 residues long. V lost 2 bases to trimming and J lost 3 bases; unmatched junction nucleotides: 7. The full variable domain, with the rest looked up from reference TRBV5-6 and TRBJ2-2, is DAGVTQSPTHLIKTRGQQVTLRCSPKSGHDTVSWYQQALGQGPQFIFQYYEEEERQRGNFPDRFSGHQFPNYSSELNVNALLLGDSALYLCASSFYGTADTGELFFGEGSRLTVL.

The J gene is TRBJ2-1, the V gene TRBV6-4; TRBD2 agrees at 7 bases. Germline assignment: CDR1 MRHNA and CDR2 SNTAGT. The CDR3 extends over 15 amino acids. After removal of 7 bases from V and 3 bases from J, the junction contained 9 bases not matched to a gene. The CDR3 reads CASTYGGGSYNEQFF. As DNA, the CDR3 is TGTGCCAGCACCTACGGCGGGGGAAGCTACAATGAGCAGTTCTTC.

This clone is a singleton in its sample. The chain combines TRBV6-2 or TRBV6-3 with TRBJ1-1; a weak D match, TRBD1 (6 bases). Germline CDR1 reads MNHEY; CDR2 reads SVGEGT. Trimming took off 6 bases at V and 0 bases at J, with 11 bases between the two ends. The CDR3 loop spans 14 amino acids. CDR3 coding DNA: TGTGCCAGCAGCGGGGGGGCCTTGAACACTGAAGCTTTCTTT. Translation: CASSGGALNTEAFF.

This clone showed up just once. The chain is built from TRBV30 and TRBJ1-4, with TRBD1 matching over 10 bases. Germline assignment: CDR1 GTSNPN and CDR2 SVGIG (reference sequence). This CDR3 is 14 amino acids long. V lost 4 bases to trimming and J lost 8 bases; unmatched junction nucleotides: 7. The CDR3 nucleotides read TGTGCCTGGAATCGACAGGGGGCTTGGGAAAAACTGTTTTTT. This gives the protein CAWNRQGAWEKLFF.

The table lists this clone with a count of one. CDR3 residues: CASSFLTVRELFF. DNA of the CDR3: TGTGCCAGCAGCTTTTTGACGGTGCGGGAGCTGTTTTTT. This rearrangement joins TRBV7-2 to TRBJ2-2; D remains ambiguous. CDR3 length: 13 amino acids. Germline V gives CDR1 SGHTA, CDR2 FQGNSA. V lost 3 bases and J 9 bases, leaving 11 bases between the germline ends.

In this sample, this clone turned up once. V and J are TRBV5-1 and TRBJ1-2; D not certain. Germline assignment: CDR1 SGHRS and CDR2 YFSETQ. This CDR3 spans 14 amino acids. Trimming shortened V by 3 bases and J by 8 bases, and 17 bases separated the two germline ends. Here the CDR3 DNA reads TGCGCCAGCAGCTCGCTGCGGGGAGGAGAAGGCTACACCTTC. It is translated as CASSSLRGGEGYTF.

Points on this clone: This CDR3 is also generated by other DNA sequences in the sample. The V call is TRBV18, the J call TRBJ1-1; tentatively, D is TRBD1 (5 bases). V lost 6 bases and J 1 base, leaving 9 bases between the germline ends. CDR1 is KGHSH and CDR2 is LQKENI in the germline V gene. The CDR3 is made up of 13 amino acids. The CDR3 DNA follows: TGTGCCAGCTCCCCGCAGGGGAACACTGAAGCTTTCTTT. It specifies CASSPQGNTEAFF.

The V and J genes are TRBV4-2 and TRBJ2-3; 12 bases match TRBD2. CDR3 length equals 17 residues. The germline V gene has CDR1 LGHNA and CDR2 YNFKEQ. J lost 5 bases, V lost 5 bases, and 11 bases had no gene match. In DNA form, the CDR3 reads TGTGCCAGCAGCTCCCGACTAGCGGGGGATTGGAGAGATACGCAGTATTTT. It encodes CASSSRLAGDWRDTQYF.

The CDR3 loop reads CASSAPSTEQFF. The CDR3 DNA sequence: TGTGCCAGCAGTGCCCCTAGCACTGAGCAGTTCTTC. This sequence joins TRBV2 and TRBJ2-1, with D possibly matching TRBD2 (5 bases). Germline values: CDR1 SNHLY, CDR2 FYNNEI. This CDR3 region has 12 residues. Trimming shortened V by 4 bases and J by 9 bases, and 10 bases separated the two germline ends.

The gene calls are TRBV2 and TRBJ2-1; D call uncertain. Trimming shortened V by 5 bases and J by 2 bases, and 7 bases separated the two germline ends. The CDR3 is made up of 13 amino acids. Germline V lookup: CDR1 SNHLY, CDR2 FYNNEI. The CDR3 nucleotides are TGTGCCAGCAGTCGGACCCCCTACAATGAGCAGTTCTTC. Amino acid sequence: CASSRTPYNEQFF.